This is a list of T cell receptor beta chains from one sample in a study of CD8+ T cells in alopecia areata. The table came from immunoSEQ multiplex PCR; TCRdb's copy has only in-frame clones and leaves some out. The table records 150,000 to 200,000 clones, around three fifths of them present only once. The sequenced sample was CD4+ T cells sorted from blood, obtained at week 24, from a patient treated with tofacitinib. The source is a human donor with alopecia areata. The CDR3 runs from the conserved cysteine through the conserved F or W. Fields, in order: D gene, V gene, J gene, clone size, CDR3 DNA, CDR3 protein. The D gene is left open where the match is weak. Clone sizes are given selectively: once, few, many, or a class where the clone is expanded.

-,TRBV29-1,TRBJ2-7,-,TGCAGCTACAATGACGGCTCCTACGAGCAGTACTTC,CSYNDGSYEQYF
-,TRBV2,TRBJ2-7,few,TGTGCCAGCAGTCCTCCAATCGACAGAGATTCCTACGAGCAGTACTTC,CASSPPIDRDSYEQYF
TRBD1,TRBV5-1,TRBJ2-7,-,TGCGCCAGCAGCTTGGGGGACAGGGATTCCTACGAGCAGTACTTC,CASSLGDRDSYEQYF
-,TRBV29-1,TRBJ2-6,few,TGCAGCGTTTGGAAAGGGACCCTGACTTTC,CSVWKGTLTF
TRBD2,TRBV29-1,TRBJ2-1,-,TGCAGCGTTGGTAGGGCGGGGGGCTCCTACAATGAGCAGTTCTTC,CSVGRAGGSYNEQFF
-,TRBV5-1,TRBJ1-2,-,TGCGCCAGCAGCTTGGTTGGCGTCGGGTATGGCTACACCTTC,CASSLVGVGYGYTF
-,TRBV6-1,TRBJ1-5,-,TGTGCCAGCAGTGAACGGGGGGGTCAGCCCCAGCATTTT,CASSERGGQPQHF
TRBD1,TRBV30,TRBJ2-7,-,TGTGCCTGGAGATACCCAGGGGGCTACGAGCAGTACTTC,CAWRYPGGYEQYF
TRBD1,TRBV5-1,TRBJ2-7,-,TGCGCCAGCAGCCGGGACAGGGGAAAAAATTACGAGCAGTACTTC,CASSRDRGKNYEQYF
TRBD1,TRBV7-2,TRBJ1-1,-,TGTGCCAGCAGCTTAGCCGGGACAGGGGGCACTGAAGCTTTCTTT,CASSLAGTGGTEAFF
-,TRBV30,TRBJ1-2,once,TGTGCCTGGAGTGTATCCAATACCTTCTATGGCTACACCTTC,CAWSVSNTFYGYTF
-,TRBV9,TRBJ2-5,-,TGTGCCAGCAGCGTAGGGATCCGAGAAGAGACCCAGTACTTC,CASSVGIREETQYF
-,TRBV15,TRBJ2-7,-,TGTGCCACCAGCAGAGGGGGGGCTGTGTCCTACGAGCAGTACTTC,CATSRGGAVSYEQYF
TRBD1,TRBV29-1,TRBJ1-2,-,TGCAGCGCCACGACAGGGACCAACTATGGCTACACCTTC,CSATTGTNYGYTF
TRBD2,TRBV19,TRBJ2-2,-,TGTGCCAGTAGCCGTAGCGGGGGGGTCCCCGGGGAGCTGTTTTTT,CASSRSGGVPGELFF
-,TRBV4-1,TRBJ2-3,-,TGCGCCAGCAGCCAAGACGACGGTTTCACAGATACGCAGTATTTT,CASSQDDGFTDTQYF
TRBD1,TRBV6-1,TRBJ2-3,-,TGTGCCAGCAGCGAGACAGGGGGGAGCACAGATACGCAGTATTTT,CASSETGGSTDTQYF
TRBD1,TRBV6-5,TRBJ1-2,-,TGTGCCAGCAGTCAAGGGACAGTCTCTGGCTACACCTTC,CASSQGTVSGYTF
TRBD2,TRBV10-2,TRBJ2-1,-,TGCGCCAGCAGCCTAGCGGGGGGGGCTCTTACTGAGCAGTTCTTC,CASSLAGGALTEQFF
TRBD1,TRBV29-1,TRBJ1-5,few,TGCAGCGTTATCGGGACAGGGGGTCAGCCCCAGCATTTT,CSVIGTGGQPQHF
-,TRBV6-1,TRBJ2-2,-,TGTGCCAGCCGGTCGGAGGTTGTGGTCGGGGAGCTGTTTTTT,CASRSEVVVGELFF
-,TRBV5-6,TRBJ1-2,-,TGTGCCAGCAGCTTGTGGGGGCGTGGAACCTATGGCTACACCTTC,CASSLWGRGTYGYTF
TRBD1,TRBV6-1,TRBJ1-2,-,TGTGCCAGCAGTGACGCTGTAGGTCTAGAGGGGGCATTC,CASSDAVGLEGAF
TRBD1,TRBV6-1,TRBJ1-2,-,TGTGCCAGCAGTGAATTAGGGCGGACAGGGAACTATGGCTACACCTTC,CASSELGRTGNYGYTF
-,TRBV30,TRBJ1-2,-,TGTGCCTGGAATAGGGAAGAAGGCTACACCTTC,CAWNREEGYTF
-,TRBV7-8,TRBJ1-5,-,TGTGCCAGCAGCTTATTAATTCCAGGGGTCGGGCAGCCCCAGCATTTT,CASSLLIPGVGQPQHF
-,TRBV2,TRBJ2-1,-,TGTGCCAGCAGTGACCCTAGCGCTAGCTCCTACAATGAGCAGTTCTTC,CASSDPSASSYNEQFF
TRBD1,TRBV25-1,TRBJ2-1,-,TGTGCCAGTTCAAAAACAGGGGGCTCCTACAATGAGCAGTTCTTC,CASSKTGGSYNEQFF
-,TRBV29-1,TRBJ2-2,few,TGCAGCGTAGCCACTACGTGGCCCGGGGAGCTGTTTTTT,CSVATTWPGELFF
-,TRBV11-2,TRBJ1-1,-,TGTGCCAGCAGCTTAATAGGCAGGGGTAAAGGCACTGAAGCTTTCTTT,CASSLIGRGKGTEAFF
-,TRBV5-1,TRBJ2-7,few,TGCGCCAGCAGCCTTAACTACGAGCAGTACTTC,CASSLNYEQYF
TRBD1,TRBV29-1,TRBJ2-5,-,TGCAGCGTTGGACCGAGGAGGGACAGGGGGACCCAGTACTTC,CSVGPRRDRGTQYF
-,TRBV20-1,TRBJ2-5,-,TGCAGTGCTAGATGGTTGGAGACCCAGTACTTC,CSARWLETQYF
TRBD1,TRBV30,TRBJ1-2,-,TGTGCCTGGAGTCCCGGGACAGGCTATGGCTACACCTTC,CAWSPGTGYGYTF
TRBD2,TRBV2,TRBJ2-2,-,TGTGCCAGCTCCCCGACTAGCGGGGGGAACACCGGGGAGCTGTTTTTT,CASSPTSGGNTGELFF
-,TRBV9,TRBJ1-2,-,TGTGCCAGCAGCACAACGCGGAATGGCTACACCTTC,CASSTTRNGYTF
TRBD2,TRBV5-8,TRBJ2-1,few,TGTGCCAGCAGCTTGTCGGGACTAGTTAAGAATGAGCAGTTCTTC,CASSLSGLVKNEQFF
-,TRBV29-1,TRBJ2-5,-,TGCAGCGTTGAACTGATACAAGAGACCCAGTACTTC,CSVELIQETQYF
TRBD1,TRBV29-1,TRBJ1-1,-,TGCAGCGTTGAAGATGACAGGGTCACTGAAGCTTTCTTT,CSVEDDRVTEAFF
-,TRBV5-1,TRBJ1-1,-,TGCGCCAGCAGCTTGGATACGGGCGCCCCGGGCACTGAAGCTTTCTTT,CASSLDTGAPGTEAFF
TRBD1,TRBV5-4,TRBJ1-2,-,TGTGCCAGCAGCTACGGACAGGGCCTAGGGGGCTACACCTTC,CASSYGQGLGGYTF
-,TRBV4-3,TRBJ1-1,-,TGCGCCAGCAGCCAATTGAGGGACACTGAAGCTTTCTTT,CASSQLRDTEAFF
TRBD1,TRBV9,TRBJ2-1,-,TGTGCCAGCAGCGGCCGGGACAGGTTCTACAATGAGCAGTTCTTC,CASSGRDRFYNEQFF
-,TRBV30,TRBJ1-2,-,TGTGCCTGGAGTGTACTGGGCGGTTTCGGCTACACCTTC,CAWSVLGGFGYTF
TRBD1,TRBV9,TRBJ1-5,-,TGTGCCAGCAGCGACCAGGGGGCCGGGCAGCCCCAGCATTTT,CASSDQGAGQPQHF
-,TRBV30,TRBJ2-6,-,TGTGCCTGGAGTGTAGGACAGCGGAGGCCTGGGGCCAACGTCCTGACTTTC,CAWSVGQRRPGANVLTF
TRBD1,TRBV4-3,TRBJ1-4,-,TGCGCCAGCAGCCATGGCCTGGGGGGGACAGTTAATGAAAAACTGTTTTTT,CASSHGLGGTVNEKLFF
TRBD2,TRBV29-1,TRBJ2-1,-,TGCAGCGTTGAAGATCCCCCTAGCGGGGGTTATAATGAGCAGTTCTTC,CSVEDPPSGGYNEQFF
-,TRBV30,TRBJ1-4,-,TGTGCCTGGGGGGAACGATCGCGAAGGGATGAAAAACTGTTTTTT,CAWGERSRRDEKLFF
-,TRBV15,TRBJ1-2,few,TGTGCCACCAGCAGAGACCTGACCGACAGTTATGGCTACACCTTC,CATSRDLTDSYGYTF
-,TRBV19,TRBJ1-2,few,TGTGCCAGTAGTATCCCAGGGAGGACTTATGGCTACACCTTC,CASSIPGRTYGYTF
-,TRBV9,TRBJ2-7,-,TGTGCCAGCAGCGAAGGAGAAAACTACGAGCAGTACTTC,CASSEGENYEQYF
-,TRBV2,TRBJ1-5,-,TGTGCCAGCAGTGAGACAGGATACAATCAGCCCCAGCATTTT,CASSETGYNQPQHF
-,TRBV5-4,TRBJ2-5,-,TGTGCCAGCAGCCCACTACCTCTAGTGGAGACCCAGTACTTC,CASSPLPLVETQYF
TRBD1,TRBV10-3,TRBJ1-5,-,TGTGCCATCAGCAGGACAGGGGCCGATAATCAGCCCCAGCATTTT,CAISRTGADNQPQHF
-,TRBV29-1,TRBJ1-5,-,TGCAGCGTTGGGGATTCCTATAGCAATCAGCCCCAGCATTTT,CSVGDSYSNQPQHF
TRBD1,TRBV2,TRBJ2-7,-,TGTGCCAGCACCCTCCGGGACAGGGGACCATACGAGCAGTACTTC,CASTLRDRGPYEQYF
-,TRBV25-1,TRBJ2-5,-,TGTGCCAGCAGTGAATATGGAGAGACCCAGTACTTC,CASSEYGETQYF
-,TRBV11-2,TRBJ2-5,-,TGTGCCAGCAGCCCCAGGGGGGTCCAAGAGACCCAGTACTTC,CASSPRGVQETQYF
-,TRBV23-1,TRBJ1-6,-,TGCGCCAGCAGTACTCGGCCCAGAGCGGCTAATTCACCCCTCCACTTT,CASSTRPRAANSPLHF